This entry lists 27 T cell receptor beta chains sequenced from one sample in a study of T cell changes during pregnancy in multiple sclerosis. This table comes from immunoSEQ multiplex PCR, and its TCRdb copy is limited to in-frame clones, with some not included. The sample carries some 60,000 clones, about 90% recorded once. This specimen consisted of peripheral blood, obtained in the third trimester of pregnancy. The receptors stem from a female donor in good health, enrolled as a control in a pregnancy study.

V usage is TRBV7-2 and J usage is TRBJ2-1; the match to TRBD2 covers 15 bases. Germline CDR1 is SGHTA and CDR2 is FQGNSA. The CDR3 is made up of 16 amino acids. V was pared by 5 bases and J by 14 bases, with 13 bases of the junction left unmatched. For the CDR3, the DNA is TGTGCCAGCAGCCTAGGGGGGACTAGCGGGAGGCCCGTCAAGTTCTTC. As protein: CASSLGGTSGRPVKFF.

This sequence joins TRBV5-4 and TRBJ2-5; possibly TRBD2 for D (6 bases). Germline assignment: CDR1 SGHNT and CDR2 YYREEE (reference sequence). Deletions cut 9 bases from V and 4 bases from J, with 16 bases between. The CDR3 is made up of 13 amino acids. The CDR3 bases are TGTGCCACCTCAGCGGGCCTAGGAGAGACCCAGTACTTC. Residues: CATSAGLGETQYF.

The rearrangement uses TRBV18 and TRBJ2-6; tentatively, D is TRBD2 (6 bases). The V end was cut by 3 bases, the J end by 0 bases, with 9 bases between. The CDR3 covers 16 residues. CDR1 and CDR2 (germline): KGHSH, LQKENI. The CDR3 loop is CASSPSTSSGANVLTF. CDR3 nucleotide sequence: TGTGCCAGCTCACCCTCGACTAGCTCTGGGGCCAACGTCCTGACTTTC.

The chain has TRBV27 and TRBJ2-3; D remains unclear. This CDR3 has 14 residues. Trimming pared 6 bases from V and 4 bases from J, leaving 14 bases between. Germline-derived CDR1 and CDR2 are MNHEY and SMNVEV (reference sequence). CDR3 amino acids: CASSLGAYSDTQYF. CDR3 bases: TGTGCCAGCAGCCTGGGCGCATACTCAGATACGCAGTATTTT.

This clone was recorded only once. The chain is built from TRBV19 and TRBJ2-5; weak D call: TRBD1 (7 bases). Trimming cost V 1 base and J 2 bases, with 14 bases left between them. Germline V gene data show CDR1 as LNHDA and CDR2 as SQIVND (reference sequence). This CDR3 contains 16 residues. The CDR3 sequence is CASSIGAGGLQETQYF. The CDR3 nucleotides are TGTGCCAGTAGTATAGGGGCAGGGGGGTTACAAGAGACCCAGTACTTC.

The chain uses TRBV28 and TRBJ2-1; 9 bases align to TRBD1. V was clipped by 6 bases and J by 8 bases; unmatched bases: 11. Germline V gives CDR1 MDHEN, CDR2 SYDVKM. The CDR3 runs to 15 residues. The CDR3 is CASRDRDRVKDEQFF. Written as DNA, the CDR3 is TGTGCCAGCAGGGACCGGGACAGGGTCAAGGATGAGCAGTTCTTC.

This rearrangement joins TRBV7-2 to TRBJ1-2; 9 bases match TRBD1. This CDR3 is 15 amino acids long. The germline V gene has CDR1 SGHTA and CDR2 FQGNSA. V gave up 5 bases and J gave up 7 bases; unmatched junction bases: 11. CDR3 nucleotide sequence: TGTGCCAGCAGCCCCTCCACAGGGGGCCAGGTTGGCTACACCTTC. Translating gives CASSPSTGGQVGYTF.

The chain has TRBV4-1 and TRBJ1-1; D unresolved. This CDR3 spans 15 amino acids. CDR1 MGHRA and CDR2 YSYEKL come from the germline V gene. The V gene lost 4 bases and the J gene lost 4 bases, with 16 bases spanning the gap. Here the CDR3 reads CASSPWTPGSTEAFF. CDR3 DNA sequence: TGCGCCAGCAGCCCCTGGACCCCGGGGAGCACTGAAGCTTTCTTT.

The chain links TRBV30 to TRBJ1-3; TRBD1 is a possible D gene (5 bases). The CDR3 totals 15 residues. Germline CDR1 GTSNPN, CDR2 SVGIG (reference sequence). V shed 0 bases and J shed 2 bases, with 11 bases lying between them. The CDR3 DNA sequence: TGTGCCTGGAGTGTACCGGGGGGACCTGGAAACACCATATATTTT. It is translated as CAWSVPGGPGNTIYF.

This clone showed up just once. The V gene is TRBV7-9, the J gene TRBJ2-2; D gene ambiguous. This CDR3 is built from 13 residues. Germline V gene sequence: CDR1 SEHNR, CDR2 FQNEAQ (reference sequence). Trimming stripped 5 bases from V and 7 bases from J, with 11 bases between. In nucleotides, the CDR3 is TGTGCCAGCAGCATACCCAGGAACGGGGAGCTGTTTTTT. Protein product: CASSIPRNGELFF. Complete variable domain (other parts from reference TRBV7-9 and TRBJ2-2): DTGVSQNPRHKITKRGQNVTFRCDPISEHNRLYWYRQTLGQGPEFLTYFQNEAQLEKSRLLSDRFSAERPKGSFSTLEIQRTEQGDSAMYLCASSIPRNGELFFGEGSRLTVL.

The chain is built from TRBV6-5 and TRBJ1-2; 11 nucleotides agree with TRBD1. CDR3 length equals 14 residues. Trimming at V came to 5 bases and at J to 4 bases, leaving 3 bases not matched to a gene. Per the germline V gene, CDR1 is MNHEY and CDR2 is SVGAGI. DNA for the CDR3: TGTGCCAGCAGTGGGACAGGGGGTTCCTATGGCTACACCTTC. Encoded protein: CASSGTGGSYGYTF.

On this clone: At one end the junction does not follow the germline gene, possibly because of a read error. This chain uses TRBV6-5 with TRBJ2-1; TRBD2 matches at 8 bases. Germline V CDR1 and CDR2: MNHEY, SVGAGI. CDR3 length: 14 residues. The CDR3 is CASSPGLDYNGQFF. The CDR3 nucleotides read TGTGCCAGCAGTCCGGGACTAGACTACAATGGGCAGTTCTTC.

This clone is medium-sized in the sample. This sample also contains other DNA sequences that code for the same CDR3. The rearrangement links TRBV7-9 to TRBJ2-1; 15 nucleotides align to TRBD2. The CDR3 has 17 residues. The trim removed 0 bases at V and 10 bases at J, leaving 7 bases unmatched. Germline lookup yields CDR1 SEHNR and CDR2 FQNEAQ (reference sequence). In DNA, the CDR3 is TGTGCCAGCAGCTTAGCGGGGGGACTAGCGGGAGGCAGGGAGCAGTTCTTC. This translates into CASSLAGGLAGGREQFF.

The chain recombines TRBV6-5 with TRBJ2-5; 7 positions match TRBD2. The germline V gene has CDR1 MNHEY and CDR2 SVGAGI. Trimming at V came to 8 bases and at J to 9 bases, leaving 9 bases not matched to a gene. This CDR3 comprises 12 residues. This chain's CDR3 is CASQTLAGAQYF. Written as DNA, the CDR3 is TGTGCCAGCCAAACACTGGCGGGGGCCCAGTACTTC.

The CDR3 sequence is CASSGTAGNTIYF. CDR3 sequence (DNA): TGTGCCAGCAGCGGGACAGCTGGAAACACCATATATTTT. The rearrangement uses TRBV14 and TRBJ1-3; 7 bases fit TRBD1. This CDR3 has 13 amino acids. V was pared by 5 bases and J by 2 bases, with 0 bases of the junction left unmatched. The germline CDR1 and CDR2 sequences are SGHDN and FVKESK.

The chain joins TRBV7-6 to TRBJ1-1; D is possibly TRBD1 (5 bases). Germline loops: CDR1 SGHVS, CDR2 FNYEAQ. The CDR3 loop spans 15 amino acids. The V and J ends lost 3 bases and 2 bases respectively, with 13 bases between them. CDR3 nucleotide sequence: TGTGCCAGCAGCTTGGCATTGGGGGGTAACACTGAAGCTTTCTTT. This sequence encodes CASSLALGGNTEAFF.

V is TRBV9 and J is TRBJ2-5; 7 nucleotides match TRBD1. The J segment lost 2 bases and the V segment lost 0 bases, leaving 7 bases of the junction unmatched. The CDR3 is 16 amino acids. The germline gives CDR1 SGDLS, CDR2 YYNGEE. The CDR3 coding sequence is TGTGCCAGCAGCGTAGGTGACAGGGTGAGTCAAGAGACCCAGTACTTC. Its protein is CASSVGDRVSQETQYF.

The genes are TRBV30 and TRBJ2-7; 9 positions match TRBD2. There are 16 residues in the CDR3. Germline V CDR1 and CDR2: GTSNPN, SVGIG (reference sequence). J lost 2 bases, V lost 2 bases, and 10 bases had no gene match. The DNA of the CDR3 is TGTGCCTGGAGTCGGGGCGGGACTAGCCTTACCTACGAGCAGTACTTC. Its protein product is CAWSRGGTSLTYEQYF. The variable domain in full, with the rest retrieved from reference TRBV30 and TRBJ2-7, is SQTIHQWPATLVQPVGSPLSLECTVEGTSNPNLYWYRQAAGRGLQLLFYSVGIGQISSEVPQNLSASRPQDRQFILSSKKLLLSDSGFYLCAWSRGGTSLTYEQYFGPGTRLTVT.

This chain joins TRBV19 and TRBJ1-5, with TRBD1 identical over 7 bases. This CDR3 is 15 amino acids long. Germline V CDR1 and CDR2: LNHDA, SQIVND (reference sequence). Trimming removed 4 bases from V and 7 bases from J; junction bases left unmatched: 10. The CDR3 DNA reads TGTGCCAGTAGTACCCCTGACAGGGCCGGGCAGCCCCAGCATTTT. Amino acids: CASSTPDRAGQPQHF. The complete variable domain, with remaining parts taken from reference TRBV19 and TRBJ1-5, reads DGGITQSPKYLFRKEGQNVTLSCEQNLNHDAMYWYRQDPGQGLRLIYYSQIVNDFQKGDIAEGYSVSREKKESFPLTVTSAQKNPTAFYLCASSTPDRAGQPQHFGDGTRLSIL.

The rearrangement links TRBV7-9 to TRBJ2-3; possibly TRBD1 for D (6 bases). Trimming pared 5 bases from V and 3 bases from J, leaving 9 bases between. The CDR3 runs to 13 residues. The germline V gene has CDR1 SEHNR and CDR2 FQNEAQ (reference sequence). Here the CDR3 reads CASSLTGTDTQYF. The CDR3 region has the DNA TGTGCCAGCAGCCTGACAGGTACAGATACGCAGTATTTT.

This clone was observed once. This rearrangement joins TRBV19 to TRBJ2-1; 11 bases fit TRBD2. Unmatched junction bases numbered 6, after V lost 5 bases and J lost 0 bases. CDR1 is LNHDA, CDR2 SQIVND, per germline (reference sequence). The length of the CDR3 is 17 residues. As DNA, the CDR3 is TGTGCCAGTAGTTTTGGGACTAGCGGAGCCTCCTACAATGAGCAGTTCTTC. This encodes CASSFGTSGASYNEQFF.

This clone was detected once. The chain uses TRBV6-1 and TRBJ1-4; D unresolved. V lost 7 bases and J lost 0, with 9 bases in between. The CDR3 runs to 14 residues. Germline loops: CDR1 MNHNS, CDR2 SASEGT. The CDR3 sequence is CASTEVATNEKLFF. DNA of the CDR3: TGTGCCAGCACCGAGGTTGCAACTAATGAAAAACTGTTTTTT.

The chain links TRBV5-1 to TRBJ2-3; D possibly corresponds to TRBD1 (6 bases). The CDR3 has 16 residues. Trimming cost V 4 bases and J 5 bases, with 20 bases left between them. Germline values: CDR1 SGHRS, CDR2 YFSETQ. CDR3 sequence (DNA): TGCGCCAGCAGCCCCAACGTCGTGGGGGCTAGAGATACGCAGTATTTT. It yields the protein CASSPNVVGARDTQYF. Full variable domain (rest looked up from reference TRBV5-1 and TRBJ2-3): KAGVTQTPRYLIKTRGQQVTLSCSPISGHRSVSWYQQTPGQGLQFLFEYFSETQRNKGNFPGRFSGRQFSNSRSEMNVSTLELGDSALYLCASSPNVVGARDTQYFGPGTRLTVL.

This chain uses TRBV6-5 with TRBJ1-2; 11 bases are a match to TRBD1. CDR3 length: 12 amino acids. V lost 8 bases and J lost 4; bases outside the gene matches: 0. CDR1 is MNHEY, CDR2 SVGAGI, per germline. This chain's CDR3 is CASGTGGYGYTF. CDR3 coding DNA: TGTGCCAGCGGGACAGGGGGCTATGGCTACACCTTC.

The chain couples TRBV18 to TRBJ2-7; D gene unclear. V shed 6 bases and J shed 3 bases, with 15 bases lying between them. The CDR3 length is 14 residues. CDR1 is KGHSH, CDR2 LQKENI, per germline. The CDR3 region is CASSPAAGDYEQYF. The DNA of the CDR3 is TGTGCCAGCTCGCCGGCCGCTGGAGACTACGAGCAGTACTTC.

J is TRBJ1-4 and V is TRBV5-1; D is unclear. V shed 0 bases and J shed 0 bases, with 9 bases lying between them. The CDR3 consists of 16 residues. Per the germline V gene, CDR1 is SGHRS and CDR2 is YFSETQ. CDR3 amino acids: CASSLAAAATNEKLFF. The CDR3 DNA is TGCGCCAGCAGCTTGGCCGCGGCCGCAACTAATGAAAAACTGTTTTTT.

The chain employs TRBV27 and TRBJ2-7, with D perhaps TRBD1 (6 bases). The CDR3 totals 13 residues. Between the trimmed V and J ends, which lost 2 bases and 3 bases, there was a span of 8 bases. Germline V gene data show CDR1 as MNHEY and CDR2 as SMNVEV (reference sequence). CDR3 sequence: CASSLNRDYEQYF. For the CDR3, the DNA is TGTGCCAGCAGTTTAAACAGGGACTACGAGCAGTACTTC.